This T cell receptor beta chain was sequenced for a study of breast tumors, draining lymph nodes, adjacent tissues. TCRdb ran MiXCR on the multiplex PCR reads and lists one entry per CDR3 protein. Of 130,000 or so distinct CDR3 sequences in the sample, 21% were seen once. This clonotype was seen repeatedly, ten times or more. CDR1 SEHNR and CDR2 FQNEAQ come from the germline V gene (reference sequence). This CDR3 is built from 15 residues. J was trimmed by 3 bases and V by 5 bases; bases with no gene match: 8. Breast cancer patients provided tissue from their axillary draining lymph nodes. The genes are TRBV7-9 and TRBJ2-7; TRBD1 agrees at 9 bases. This sequence originates from a female donor with breast cancer. Some clones in this sample may be carry-over from other donors' samples. Specimen: axillary lymph node tissue. The CDR3 coding sequence is TGTGCCAGCAGCCAGAGGGACAGGGAGTTCTACGAGCAGTACTTC. Protein: CASSQRDREFYEQYF.